The clone carrying this T cell receptor (beta chain) was counted ten times or more. With a duration under 2 months, the hyperthyroidism was newly diagnosed in patients aged 18 to 65. Uncontrolled infection, other autoimmune disease, pregnancy or lactation led to exclusion. Predating any ophthalmopathy symptoms, the blood sample was taken at first hyperthyroidism diagnosis. CDR1 and CDR2 from the germline V gene are SEHNR and FQNEAQ (reference sequence). V dropped 0 bases and J dropped 4; count of bases not matched to a gene: 3. The CDR3 contains 15 residues. RNA transcripts served as the template for amplifying TCR beta CDR3 regions. The HTBI primer set drove a first-round RT-PCR of the TCR CDR3. TCRdb independently ran MiXCR on the multiplex PCR reads; one entry per CDR3 protein. This sample yields some 250,000 distinct CDR3 sequences, of which 13% to 15% are seen a single time; roughly 13% belongs to the top ten.

The data stem from a study of T cells in Graves' hyperthyroidism and ophthalmopathy. Study-wide background: Peripheral blood samples were taken at initial diagnosis, prior to any treatment.

This chain links TRBV7-9 with TRBJ2-1, with 7 bases fitting TRBD1. The sample consisted of blood. The receptor comes from a woman in her thirties or forties with Graves' hyperthyroidism that later progressed to Graves' ophthalmopathy. CDR3 sequence: CASSLAGTDYNEQFF. The CDR3 region has the DNA TGTGCCAGCAGCTTAGCCGGGACAGATTACAATGAGCAGTTCTTC.